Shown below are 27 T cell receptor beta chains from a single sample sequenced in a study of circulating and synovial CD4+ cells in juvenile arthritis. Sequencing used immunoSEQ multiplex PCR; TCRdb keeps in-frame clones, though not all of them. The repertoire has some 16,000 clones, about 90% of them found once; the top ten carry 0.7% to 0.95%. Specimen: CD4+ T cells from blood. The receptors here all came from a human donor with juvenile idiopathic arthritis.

The CDR3 region has the DNA TGTGCCAGCTCACCGGGACAGGGAGGACGGAATGAGCAGTTCTTC. This translates into CASSPGQGGRNEQFF. V is TRBV18 and J is TRBJ2-1, with TRBD1 matching over 9 bases. V shed 3 bases and J 7 bases; nucleotides not matched to a gene: 7. Germline values: CDR1 KGHSH, CDR2 LQKENI. This CDR3 region has 15 residues. Full variable domain (missing parts from reference TRBV18 and TRBJ2-1): NAGVMQNPRHLVRRRGQEARLRCSPMKGHSHVYWYRQLPEEGLKFMVYLQKENIIDESGMPKERFSAEFPKEGPSILRIQQVVRGDSAAYFCASSPGQGGRNEQFFGPGTRLTVL.

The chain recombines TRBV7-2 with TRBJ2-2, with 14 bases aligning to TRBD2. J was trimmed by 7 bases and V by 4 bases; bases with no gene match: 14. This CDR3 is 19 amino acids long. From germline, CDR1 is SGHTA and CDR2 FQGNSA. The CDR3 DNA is TGTGCCAGCAGCTCGCGCCGGCCGGCCGGGACTAGCGGGAGCGGGGAGCTGTTTTTT. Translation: CASSSRRPAGTSGSGELFF.

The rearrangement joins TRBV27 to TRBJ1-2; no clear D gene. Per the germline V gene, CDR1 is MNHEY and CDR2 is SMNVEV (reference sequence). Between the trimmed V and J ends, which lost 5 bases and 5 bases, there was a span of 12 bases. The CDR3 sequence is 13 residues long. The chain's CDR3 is CASSPRDSYGYTF. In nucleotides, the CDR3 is TGTGCCAGCAGTCCGCGAGACTCTTATGGCTACACCTTC.

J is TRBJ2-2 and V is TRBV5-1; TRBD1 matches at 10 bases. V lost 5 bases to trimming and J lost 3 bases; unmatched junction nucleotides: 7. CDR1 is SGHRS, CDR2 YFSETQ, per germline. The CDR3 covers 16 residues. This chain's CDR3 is CASRPFGTGDTGELFF. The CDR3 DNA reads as TGCGCCAGCAGGCCCTTCGGGACAGGGGACACCGGGGAGCTGTTTTTT.

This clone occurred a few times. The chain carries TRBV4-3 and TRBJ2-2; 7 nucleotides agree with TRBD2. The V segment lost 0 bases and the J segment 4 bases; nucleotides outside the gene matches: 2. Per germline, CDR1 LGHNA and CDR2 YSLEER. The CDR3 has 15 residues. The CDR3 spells CASSQESGITGELFF. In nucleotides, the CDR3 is TGCGCCAGCAGCCAAGAGAGCGGGATCACCGGGGAGCTGTTTTTT.

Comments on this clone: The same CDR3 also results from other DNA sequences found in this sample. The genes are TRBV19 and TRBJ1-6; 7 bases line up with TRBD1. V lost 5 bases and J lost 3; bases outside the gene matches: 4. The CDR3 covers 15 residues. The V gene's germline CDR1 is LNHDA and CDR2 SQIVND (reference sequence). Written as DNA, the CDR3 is TGTGCCAGTAGTCTGAACAGGGGCTATAATTCACCCCTCCACTTT. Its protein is CASSLNRGYNSPLHF.

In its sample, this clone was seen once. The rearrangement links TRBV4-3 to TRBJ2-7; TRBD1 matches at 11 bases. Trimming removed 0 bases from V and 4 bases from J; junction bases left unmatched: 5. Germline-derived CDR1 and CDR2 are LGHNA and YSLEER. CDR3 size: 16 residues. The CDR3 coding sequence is TGCGCCAGCAGCCAAGATCCGGGGACAGGGGGATACGAGCAGTACTTC. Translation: CASSQDPGTGGYEQYF.

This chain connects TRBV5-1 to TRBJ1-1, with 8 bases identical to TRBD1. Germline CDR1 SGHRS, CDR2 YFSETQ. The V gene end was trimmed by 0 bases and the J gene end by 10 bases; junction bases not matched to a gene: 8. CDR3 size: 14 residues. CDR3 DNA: TGCGCCAGCAGCTTGGGCGACAGGGGAGGAGTAGCTTTCTTT. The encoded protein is CASSLGDRGGVAFF.

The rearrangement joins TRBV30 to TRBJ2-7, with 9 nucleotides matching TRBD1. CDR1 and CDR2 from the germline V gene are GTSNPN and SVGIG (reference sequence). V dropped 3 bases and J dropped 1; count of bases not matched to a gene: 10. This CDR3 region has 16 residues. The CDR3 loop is CAWSQRTGALSYEQYF. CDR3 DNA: TGTGCCTGGAGCCAAAGGACAGGGGCCCTTTCCTACGAGCAGTACTTC.

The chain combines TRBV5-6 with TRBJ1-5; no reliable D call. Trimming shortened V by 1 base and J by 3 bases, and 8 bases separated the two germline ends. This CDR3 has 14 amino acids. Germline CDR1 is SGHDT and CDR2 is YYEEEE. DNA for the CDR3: TGTGCCAGCAGCTTGTCCGAGTACAATCAGCCCCAGCATTTT. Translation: CASSLSEYNQPQHF.

The CDR3 spells CASSFGTPPRYEQYF. Written as DNA, the CDR3 is TGTGCCAGCAGCTTTGGGACTCCTCCACGCTACGAGCAGTACTTC. The V and J genes are TRBV7-2 and TRBJ2-7, with D perhaps matching TRBD2 (6 bases). The length of the CDR3 is 15 residues. Germline values: CDR1 SGHTA, CDR2 FQGNSA. The V gene lost 3 bases and the J gene lost 3 bases, with 15 bases spanning the gap.

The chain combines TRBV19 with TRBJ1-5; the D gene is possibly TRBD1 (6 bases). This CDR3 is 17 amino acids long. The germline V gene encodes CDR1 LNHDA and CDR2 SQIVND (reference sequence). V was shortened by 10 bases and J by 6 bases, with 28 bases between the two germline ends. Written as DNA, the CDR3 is TGTGCCACCCAAACCGGGCCAGGGGCCCCTCCGGGTCAGCCCCAGCATTTT. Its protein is CATQTGPGAPPGQPQHF.

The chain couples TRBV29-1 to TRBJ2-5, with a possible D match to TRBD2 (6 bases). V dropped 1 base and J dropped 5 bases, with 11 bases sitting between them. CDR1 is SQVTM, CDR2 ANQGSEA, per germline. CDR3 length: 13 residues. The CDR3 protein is CSVEAGVRETQYF. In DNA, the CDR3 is TGCAGCGTTGAAGCGGGAGTGAGGGAGACCCAGTACTTC.

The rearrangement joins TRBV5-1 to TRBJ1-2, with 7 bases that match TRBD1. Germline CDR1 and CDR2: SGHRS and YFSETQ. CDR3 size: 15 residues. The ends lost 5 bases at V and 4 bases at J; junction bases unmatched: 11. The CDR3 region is CASSPQGQASYGYTF. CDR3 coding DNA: TGCGCCAGCAGTCCCCAAGGACAGGCCTCCTATGGCTACACCTTC.

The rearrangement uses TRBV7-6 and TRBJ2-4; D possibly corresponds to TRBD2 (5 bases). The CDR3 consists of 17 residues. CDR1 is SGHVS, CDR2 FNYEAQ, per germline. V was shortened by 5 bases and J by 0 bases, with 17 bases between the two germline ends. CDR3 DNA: TGTGCCAGCAGCCCCAATACTGGACTTTTAGCCAAAAACATTCAGTACTTC. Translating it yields CASSPNTGLLAKNIQYF.

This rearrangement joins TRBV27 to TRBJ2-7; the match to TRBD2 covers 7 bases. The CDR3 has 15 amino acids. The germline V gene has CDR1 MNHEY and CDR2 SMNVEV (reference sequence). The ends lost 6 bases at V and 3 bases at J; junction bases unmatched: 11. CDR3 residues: CASSRGGSIFYEQYF. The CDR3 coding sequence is TGTGCCAGCAGCCGGGGCGGGAGTATTTTCTACGAGCAGTACTTC.

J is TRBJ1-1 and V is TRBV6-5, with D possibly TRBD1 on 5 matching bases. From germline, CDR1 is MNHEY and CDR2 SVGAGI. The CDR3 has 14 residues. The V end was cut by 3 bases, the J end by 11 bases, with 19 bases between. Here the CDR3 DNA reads TGTGCCAGCAGTTATAGTAGCAGGGAACAGCATGCTTTCTTT. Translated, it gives CASSYSSREQHAFF.

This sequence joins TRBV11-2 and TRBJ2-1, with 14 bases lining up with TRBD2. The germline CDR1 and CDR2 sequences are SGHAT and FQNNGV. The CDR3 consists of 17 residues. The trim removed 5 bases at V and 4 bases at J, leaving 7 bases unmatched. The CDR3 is CASSEGTSGRWYNEQFF. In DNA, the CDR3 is TGTGCCAGCAGCGAGGGGACTAGCGGGAGATGGTACAATGAGCAGTTCTTC.

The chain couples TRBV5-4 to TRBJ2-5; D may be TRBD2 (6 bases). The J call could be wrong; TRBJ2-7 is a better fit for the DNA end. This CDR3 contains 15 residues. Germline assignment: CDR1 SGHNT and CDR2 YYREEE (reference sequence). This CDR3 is CASSRGGTSSYEQYF. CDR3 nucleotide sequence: TGTGCCAGCAGCCGGGGCGGGACGAGCTCCTACGAGCAGTACTTC.

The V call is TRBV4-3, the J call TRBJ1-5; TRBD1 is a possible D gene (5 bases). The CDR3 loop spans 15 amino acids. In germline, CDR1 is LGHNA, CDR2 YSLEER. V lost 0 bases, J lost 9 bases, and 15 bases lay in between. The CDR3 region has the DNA TGCGCCAGCAGCCAAGAGGGCACCCAGGGTGGGCCCCAGCATTTT. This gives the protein CASSQEGTQGGPQHF.

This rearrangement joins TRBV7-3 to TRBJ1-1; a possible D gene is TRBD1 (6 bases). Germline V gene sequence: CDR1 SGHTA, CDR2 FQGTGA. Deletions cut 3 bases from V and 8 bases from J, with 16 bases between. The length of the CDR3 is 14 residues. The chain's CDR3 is CASSLSQQGGEAFF. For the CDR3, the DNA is TGTGCCAGCAGCTTGTCACAACAGGGTGGGGAAGCTTTCTTT.

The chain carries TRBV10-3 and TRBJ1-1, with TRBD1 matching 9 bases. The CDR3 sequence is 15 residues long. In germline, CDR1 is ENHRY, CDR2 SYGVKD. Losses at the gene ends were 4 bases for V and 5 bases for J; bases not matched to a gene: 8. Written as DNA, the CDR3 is TGTGCCATCAGTGGACAGGGGGATTTCGGGACTGAAGCTTTCTTT. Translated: CAISGQGDFGTEAFF.

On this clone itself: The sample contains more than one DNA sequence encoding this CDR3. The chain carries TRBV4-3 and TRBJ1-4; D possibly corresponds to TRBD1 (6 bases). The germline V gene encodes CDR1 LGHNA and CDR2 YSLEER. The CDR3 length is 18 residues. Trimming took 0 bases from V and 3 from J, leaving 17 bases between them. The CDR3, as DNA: TGCGCCAGCAGCCAAGAATATGGATTGGGGGCGCCTAATGAAAAACTGTTTTTT. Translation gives CASSQEYGLGAPNEKLFF.

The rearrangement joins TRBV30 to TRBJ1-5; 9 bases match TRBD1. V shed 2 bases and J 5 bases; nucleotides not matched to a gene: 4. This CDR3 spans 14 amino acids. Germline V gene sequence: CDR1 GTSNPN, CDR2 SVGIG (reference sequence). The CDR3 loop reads CAWSRTGEDQPQHF. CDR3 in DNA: TGTGCCTGGAGTCGGACAGGGGAAGATCAGCCCCAGCATTTT.

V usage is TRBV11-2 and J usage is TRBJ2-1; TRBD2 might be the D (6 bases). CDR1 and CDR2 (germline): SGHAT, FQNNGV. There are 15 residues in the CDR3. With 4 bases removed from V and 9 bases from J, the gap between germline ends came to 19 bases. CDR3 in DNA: TGTGCCAGCAGCTCCCCCGGGCGTAGCGGAGGTGAGCAGTTCTTC. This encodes CASSSPGRSGGEQFF.

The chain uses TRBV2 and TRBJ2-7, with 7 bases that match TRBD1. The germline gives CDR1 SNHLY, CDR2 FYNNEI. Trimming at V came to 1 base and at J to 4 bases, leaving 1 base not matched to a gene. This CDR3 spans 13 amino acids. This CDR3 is CASSEGGQYEQYF. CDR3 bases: TGTGCCAGCAGTGAAGGGGGACAGTACGAGCAGTACTTC.

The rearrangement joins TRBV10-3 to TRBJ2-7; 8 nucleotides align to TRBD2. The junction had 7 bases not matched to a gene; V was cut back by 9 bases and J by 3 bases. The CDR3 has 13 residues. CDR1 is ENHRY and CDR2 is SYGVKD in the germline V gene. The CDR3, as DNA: TGTGCCATAAAAGCGGGAGCCGGCTACGAGCAGTACTTC. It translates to CAIKAGAGYEQYF.